This TCR beta chain was sequenced in a study of blood T cell repertoires in COVID-19. On the study more broadly: The United States, Italy and Spain were the sources of the acute and convalescent COVID-19 samples.

Germline V gene sequence: CDR1 SEHNR, CDR2 FQNEAQ (reference sequence). The CDR3 has 14 amino acids. V gave up 2 bases and J gave up 5 bases, with 12 bases separating them. The data were produced by immunoSEQ multiplex PCR, yet TCRdb's version contains in-frame clones alone and is incomplete. The sample has 140,000 to 150,000 clones; nearly 90% are singletons. The chain uses TRBV7-9 and TRBJ1-2; D gene uncertain. Specimen: peripheral blood. The clonotype originates from a man between 65 and 85 years old with acute or convalescent COVID-19. The CDR3 DNA is TGTGCCAGCAGCTTACAAACGGGCGGGTATGGCTACACCTTC. Amino acids: CASSLQTGGYGYTF.